This entry lists 10 T cell receptor beta chains sequenced from one sample in a study of T cell responses to AZD1222 COVID-19 vaccine. TCRdb keeps only in-frame clones here, not all; method: immunoSEQ multiplex PCR. The sample lists about 150,000 clones; about nine tenths were seen once. This sample comprised peripheral blood, obtained 28 days after the second AZD1222 dose. The receptors shown here come from an adult who received the AZD1222 COVID-19 vaccine.

The chain joins TRBV6-1 to TRBJ1-5; the match to TRBD1 covers 7 bases. The germline V gene has CDR1 MNHNS and CDR2 SASEGT. The CDR3 totals 16 residues. V lost 3 bases and J lost 2; bases outside the gene matches: 7. This chain's CDR3 is CASSEVWTGGNQPQHF. In DNA, the CDR3 is TGTGCCAGCAGTGAGGTTTGGACAGGTGGCAATCAGCCCCAGCATTTT.

In nucleotides, the CDR3 is TGTGCCACCAGTGATTCCGGAGTCAATGAGCAGTTCTTC. This encodes CATSDSGVNEQFF. J is TRBJ2-1 and V is TRBV24-1; D is unclear. Trimming pared 2 bases from V and 6 bases from J, leaving 7 bases between. Looked up from germline, CDR1 is KGHDR and CDR2 is SFDVKD. This CDR3 is built from 13 residues.

The chain joins TRBV6-5 to TRBJ1-3, with 7 bases fitting TRBD1. Germline CDR1 and CDR2: MNHEY and SVGAGI. The V segment lost 5 bases and the J segment 0 bases; nucleotides outside the gene matches: 4. The CDR3 totals 15 residues. The CDR3 nucleotides are TGTGCCAGCAGTCCGGACAGGAACTCTGGAAACACCATATATTTT. Residues: CASSPDRNSGNTIYF.

This sequence joins TRBV5-1 and TRBJ1-5; D is ambiguous. Germline values: CDR1 SGHRS, CDR2 YFSETQ. The CDR3 is 15 residues long. Trimming left V 0 bases short and J 3 bases short, with 10 bases between. This CDR3 reads CASSLGGVLNQPQHF. In DNA, the CDR3 is TGCGCCAGCAGCTTGGGCGGGGTTCTCAATCAGCCCCAGCATTTT.

The rearrangement uses TRBV6-5 and TRBJ1-1; no firm D call. CDR3 size: 13 residues. CDR1 MNHEY and CDR2 SVGAGI come from the germline V gene. V dropped 2 bases and J dropped 0 bases, with 4 bases sitting between them. The CDR3 nucleotides read TGTGCCAGCAGTTACACCGTGAACACTGAAGCTTTCTTT. Residues: CASSYTVNTEAFF.

This chain joins TRBV27 and TRBJ1-6; D is unclear. V lost 2 bases to trimming and J lost 9 bases, with 8 bases between them. Germline V gives CDR1 MNHEY, CDR2 SMNVEV (reference sequence). This CDR3 comprises 13 residues. The CDR3 sequence is CASSLQVLSPLHF. In DNA form, the CDR3 reads TGTGCCAGCAGTTTACAGGTGCTTTCACCCCTCCACTTT.

The chain is built from TRBV7-2 and TRBJ1-1, with unresolved D. With 1 base removed from V and 7 bases from J, the gap between germline ends came to 10 bases. The CDR3 sequence is 13 residues long. Germline lookup yields CDR1 SGHTA and CDR2 FQGNSA. CDR3 loop: CASSLVDGSEAFF. CDR3 in DNA: TGTGCCAGCAGCTTAGTGGATGGCAGTGAAGCTTTCTTT.

The V gene is TRBV12-3 or TRBV12-4, the J gene TRBJ1-2, with a possible D match to TRBD1 (6 bases). The V end was cut by 5 bases, the J end by 7 bases, with 14 bases between. This CDR3 is built from 13 residues. CDR3 loop: CASSEQGPAGYTF. CDR3 DNA sequence: TGTGCCAGCAGTGAACAGGGTCCCGCTGGCTACACCTTC.

This chain links TRBV14 with TRBJ2-3, with 7 bases matching TRBD2. Germline-derived CDR1 and CDR2 are SGHDN and FVKESK. V lost 1 base to trimming and J lost 0 bases; unmatched junction nucleotides: 4. This CDR3 contains 16 residues. DNA for the CDR3: TGTGCCAGCAGCCAAGGACTAGCCCCTAGCACAGATACGCAGTATTTT. Its protein is CASSQGLAPSTDTQYF.

This chain links TRBV3-1 (or the pseudogene TRBV3-2) with TRBJ1-3, with no clear D. The ends were cut back, 2 bases at V and 10 bases at J, with 9 bases in the middle. Germline CDR1 reads LGHDT; CDR2 reads YNNKEL (reference sequence). This CDR3 region has 12 residues. CDR3 residues: CASSQSGRTIYF. In DNA form, the CDR3 reads TGTGCCAGCAGCCAAAGTGGACGGACCATATATTTT.